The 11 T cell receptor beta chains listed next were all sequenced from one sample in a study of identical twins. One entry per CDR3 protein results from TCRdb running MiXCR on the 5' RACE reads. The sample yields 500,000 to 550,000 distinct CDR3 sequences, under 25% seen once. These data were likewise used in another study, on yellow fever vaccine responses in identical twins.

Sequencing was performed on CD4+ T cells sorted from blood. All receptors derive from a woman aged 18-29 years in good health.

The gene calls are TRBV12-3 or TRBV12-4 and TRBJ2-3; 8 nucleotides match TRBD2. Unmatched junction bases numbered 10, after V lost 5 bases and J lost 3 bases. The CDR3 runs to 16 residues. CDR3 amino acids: CASSPGTRGLTDTQYF. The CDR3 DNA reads TGTGCCAGCAGTCCTGGGACTAGAGGGTTGACAGATACGCAGTATTTT.

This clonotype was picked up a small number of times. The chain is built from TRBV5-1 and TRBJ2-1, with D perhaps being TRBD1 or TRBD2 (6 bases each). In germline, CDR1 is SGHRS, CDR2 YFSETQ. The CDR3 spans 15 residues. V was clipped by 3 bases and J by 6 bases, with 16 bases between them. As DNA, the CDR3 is TGCGCCAGCAGCTCGATAGGGGGAGGCCCCAATGAGCAGTTCTTC. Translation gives CASSSIGGGPNEQFF.

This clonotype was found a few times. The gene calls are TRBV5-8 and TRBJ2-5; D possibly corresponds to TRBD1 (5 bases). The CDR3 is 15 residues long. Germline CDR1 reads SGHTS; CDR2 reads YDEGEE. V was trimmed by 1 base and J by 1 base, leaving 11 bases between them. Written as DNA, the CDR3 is TGTGCCAGCAGCTTGCCAGGACATCCCCAAGAGACCCAGTACTTC. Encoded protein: CASSLPGHPQETQYF.

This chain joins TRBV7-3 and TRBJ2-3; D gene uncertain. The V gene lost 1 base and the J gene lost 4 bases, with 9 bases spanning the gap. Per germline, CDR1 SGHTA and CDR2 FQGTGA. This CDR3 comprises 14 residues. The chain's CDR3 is CASSLMSGPDTQYF. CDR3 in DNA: TGTGCCAGCAGCTTAATGTCCGGCCCAGATACGCAGTATTTT.

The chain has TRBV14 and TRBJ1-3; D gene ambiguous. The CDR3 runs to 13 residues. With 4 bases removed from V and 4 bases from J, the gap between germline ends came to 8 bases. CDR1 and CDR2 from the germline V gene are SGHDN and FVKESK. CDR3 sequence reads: CASSPDRGNTIYF. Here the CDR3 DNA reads TGTGCCAGCAGCCCAGATCGAGGAAACACCATATATTTT.

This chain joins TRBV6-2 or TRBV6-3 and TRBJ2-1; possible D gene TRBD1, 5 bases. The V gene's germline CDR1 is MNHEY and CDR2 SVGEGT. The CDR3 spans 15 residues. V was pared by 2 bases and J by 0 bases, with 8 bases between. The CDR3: CASSYRQSSYNEQFF. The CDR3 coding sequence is TGTGCCAGCAGTTACCGACAGAGCTCCTACAATGAGCAGTTCTTC.

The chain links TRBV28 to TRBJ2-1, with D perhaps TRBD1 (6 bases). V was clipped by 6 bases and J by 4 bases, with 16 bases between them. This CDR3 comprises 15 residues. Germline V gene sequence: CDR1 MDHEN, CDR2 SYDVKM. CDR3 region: CASSQGHRVYNEQFF. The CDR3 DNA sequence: TGTGCCAGCAGCCAAGGACACAGGGTTTACAATGAGCAGTTCTTC.

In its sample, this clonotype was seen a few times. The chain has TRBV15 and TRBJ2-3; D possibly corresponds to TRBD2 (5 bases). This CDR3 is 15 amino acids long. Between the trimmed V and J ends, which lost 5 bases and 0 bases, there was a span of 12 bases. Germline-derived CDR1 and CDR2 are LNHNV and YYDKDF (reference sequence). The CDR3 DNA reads TGTGCCACCAGCGCCGGGATAACTAGCACAGATACGCAGTATTTT. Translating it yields CATSAGITSTDTQYF. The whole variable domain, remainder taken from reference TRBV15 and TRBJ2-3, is DAMVIQNPRYQVTQFGKPVTLSCSQTLNHNVMYWYQQKSSQAPKLLFHYYDKDFNNEADTPDNFQSRRPNTSFCFLDIRSPGLGDTAMYLCATSAGITSTDTQYFGPGTRLTVL.

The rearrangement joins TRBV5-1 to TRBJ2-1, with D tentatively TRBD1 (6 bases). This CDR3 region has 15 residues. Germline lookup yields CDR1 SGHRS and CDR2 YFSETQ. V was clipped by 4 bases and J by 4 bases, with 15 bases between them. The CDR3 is CASSGRDKNYNEQFF. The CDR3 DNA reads TGCGCCAGCAGCGGCCGGGACAAGAATTACAATGAGCAGTTCTTC. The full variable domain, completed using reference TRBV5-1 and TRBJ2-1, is KAGVTQTPRYLIKTRGQQVTLSCSPISGHRSVSWYQQTPGQGLQFLFEYFSETQRNKGNFPGRFSGRQFSNSRSEMNVSTLELGDSALYLCASSGRDKNYNEQFFGPGTRLTVL.

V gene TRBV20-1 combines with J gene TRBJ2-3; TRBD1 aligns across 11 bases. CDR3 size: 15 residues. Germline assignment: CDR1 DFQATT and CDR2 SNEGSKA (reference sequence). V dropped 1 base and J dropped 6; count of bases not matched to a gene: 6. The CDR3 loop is CSARVGTGGRDTQYF. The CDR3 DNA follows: TGCAGTGCTAGAGTGGGGACAGGGGGGAGGGATACGCAGTATTTT.

CDR3 sequence (DNA): TGTGCCAGCAGCCTCCATGCCGGGACAGGGGGCAACACCGGGGAGCTGTTTTTT. Protein: CASSLHAGTGGNTGELFF. The V and J genes are TRBV3-1 and TRBJ2-2; 12 bases line up with TRBD1. V was clipped by 4 bases and J by 2 bases; unmatched bases: 8. Germline CDR1 and CDR2: LGHDT and YNNKEL (reference sequence). The CDR3 sequence is 18 residues long. The full variable domain, rest sourced from reference TRBV3-1 and TRBJ2-2, is DTAVSQTPKYLVTQMGNDKSIKCEQNLGHDTMYWYKQDSKKFLKIMFSYNNKELIINETVPNRFSPKSPDKAHLNLHINSLELGDSAVYFCASSLHAGTGGNTGELFFGEGSRLTVL.